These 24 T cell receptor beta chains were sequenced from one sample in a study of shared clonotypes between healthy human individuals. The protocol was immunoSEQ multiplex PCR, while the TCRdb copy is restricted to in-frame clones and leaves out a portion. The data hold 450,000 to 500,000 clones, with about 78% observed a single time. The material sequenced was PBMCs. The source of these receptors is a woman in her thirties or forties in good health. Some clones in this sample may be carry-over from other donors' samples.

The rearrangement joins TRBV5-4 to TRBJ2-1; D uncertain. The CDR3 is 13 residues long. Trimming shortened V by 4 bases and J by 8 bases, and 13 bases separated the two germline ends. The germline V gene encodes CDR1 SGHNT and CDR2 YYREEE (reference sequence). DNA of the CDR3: TGTGCCAGCAGCCCCCCGGGTAGAGATGAGCAGTTCTTC. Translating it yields CASSPPGRDEQFF.

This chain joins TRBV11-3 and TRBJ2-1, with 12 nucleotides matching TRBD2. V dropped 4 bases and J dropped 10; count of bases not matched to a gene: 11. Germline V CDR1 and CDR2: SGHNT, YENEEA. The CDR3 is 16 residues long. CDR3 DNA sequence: TGTGCCAGCAGCTCCACTGCGGCTAGCGGGAGGGGAGAGCAGTTCTTC. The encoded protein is CASSSTAASGRGEQFF.

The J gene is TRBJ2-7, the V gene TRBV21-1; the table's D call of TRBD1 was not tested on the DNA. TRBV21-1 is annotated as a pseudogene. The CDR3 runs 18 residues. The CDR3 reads CASSKDGRGRTAAYEQYF. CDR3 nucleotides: TGTGCCAGCAGCAAAGATGGTCGGGGAAGGACAGCGGCCTACGAGCAGTACTTC.

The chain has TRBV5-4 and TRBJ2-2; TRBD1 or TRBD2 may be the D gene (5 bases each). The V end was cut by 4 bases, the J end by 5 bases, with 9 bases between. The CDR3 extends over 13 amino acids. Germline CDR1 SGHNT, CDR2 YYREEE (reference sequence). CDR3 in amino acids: CASSIGTTGELFF. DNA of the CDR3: TGTGCCAGCAGCATAGGGACGACCGGGGAGCTGTTTTTT.

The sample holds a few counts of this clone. CDR3 amino acids: CASSSPRGELFF. The DNA of the CDR3 is TGTGCCAGCAGCTCGCCGCGTGGTGAACTGTTTTTT. The gene calls are TRBV6-5 and TRBJ1-4, with no clear D. Between the trimmed V and J ends, which lost 6 bases and 12 bases, there was a span of 14 bases. The CDR3 is 12 residues long. Germline CDR1 MNHEY, CDR2 SVGAGI.

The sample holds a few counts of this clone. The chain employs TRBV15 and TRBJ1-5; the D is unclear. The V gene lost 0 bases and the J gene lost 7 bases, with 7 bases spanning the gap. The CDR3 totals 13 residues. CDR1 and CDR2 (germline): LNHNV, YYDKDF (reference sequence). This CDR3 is CATSRDVNQPQHF. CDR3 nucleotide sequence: TGTGCCACCAGCAGAGATGTGAACCAGCCCCAGCATTTT.

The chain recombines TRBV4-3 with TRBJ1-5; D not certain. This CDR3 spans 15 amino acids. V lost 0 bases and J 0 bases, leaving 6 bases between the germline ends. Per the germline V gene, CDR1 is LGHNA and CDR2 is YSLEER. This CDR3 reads CASSQDGYSNQPQHF. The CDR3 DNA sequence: TGCGCCAGCAGCCAAGACGGATATAGCAATCAGCCCCAGCATTTT.

In nucleotides, the CDR3 is TGTGCCAGCAAACCGGGACTAGCGGGTAGCCACGAGCAGTACTTC. Amino acids: CASKPGLAGSHEQYF. The gene calls are TRBV28 and TRBJ2-7; 12 nucleotides agree with TRBD2. Per germline, CDR1 MDHEN and CDR2 SYDVKM. The CDR3 covers 15 residues. The V segment lost 7 bases and the J segment 5 bases; nucleotides outside the gene matches: 9.

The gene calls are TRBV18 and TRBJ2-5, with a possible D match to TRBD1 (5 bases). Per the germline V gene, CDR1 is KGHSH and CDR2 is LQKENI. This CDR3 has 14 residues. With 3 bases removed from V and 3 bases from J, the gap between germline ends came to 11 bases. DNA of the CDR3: TGTGCCAGCTCACCCACCGTAGGGGAAGAGACCCAGTACTTC. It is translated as CASSPTVGEETQYF.

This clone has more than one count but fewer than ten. Here the CDR3 DNA reads TGTGCCAGCAGCGTAGATGCGGGAATGAACACTGAAGCTTTCTTT. Translated: CASSVDAGMNTEAFF. The rearrangement links TRBV9 to TRBJ1-1; no reliable D call. This CDR3 spans 15 amino acids. Trimming left V 0 bases short and J 0 bases short, with 9 bases between. Germline V gene sequence: CDR1 SGDLS, CDR2 YYNGEE. The complete variable domain, with remaining parts taken from reference TRBV9 and TRBJ1-1, reads DSGVTQTPKHLITATGQRVTLRCSPRSGDLSVYWYQQSLDQGLQFLIQYYNGEERAKGNILERFSAQQFPDLHSELNLSSLELGDSALYFCASSVDAGMNTEAFFGQGTRLTVV.

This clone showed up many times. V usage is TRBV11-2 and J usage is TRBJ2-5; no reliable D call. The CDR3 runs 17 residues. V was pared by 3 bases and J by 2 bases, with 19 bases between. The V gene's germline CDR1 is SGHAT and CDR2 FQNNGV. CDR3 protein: CASSFPLLPHLQETQYF. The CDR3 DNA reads TGTGCCAGCAGCTTCCCCCTTCTTCCACACCTTCAAGAGACCCAGTACTTC. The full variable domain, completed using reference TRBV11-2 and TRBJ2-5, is EAGVAQSPRYKIIEKRQSVAFWCNPISGHATLYWYQQILGQGPKLLIQFQNNGVVDDSQLPKDRFSAERLKGVDSTLKIQPAKLEDSAVYLCASSFPLLPHLQETQYFGPGTRLLVL.

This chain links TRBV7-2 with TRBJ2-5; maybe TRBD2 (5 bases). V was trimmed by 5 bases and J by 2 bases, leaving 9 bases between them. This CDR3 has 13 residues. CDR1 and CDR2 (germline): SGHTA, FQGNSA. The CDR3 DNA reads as TGTGCCAGCAGCCCCACTAGACAAGAGACCCAGTACTTC. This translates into CASSPTRQETQYF. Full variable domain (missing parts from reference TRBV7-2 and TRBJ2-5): GAGVSQSPSNKVTEKGKDVELRCDPISGHTALYWYRQSLGQGLEFLIYFQGNSAPDKSGLPSDRFSAERTGGSVSTLTIQRTQQEDSAVYLCASSPTRQETQYFGPGTRLLVL.

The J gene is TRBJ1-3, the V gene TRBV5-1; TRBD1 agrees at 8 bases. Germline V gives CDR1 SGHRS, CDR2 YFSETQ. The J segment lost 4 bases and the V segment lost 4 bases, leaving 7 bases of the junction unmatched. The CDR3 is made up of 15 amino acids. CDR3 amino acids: CASSHGQGSGNTIYF. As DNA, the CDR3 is TGCGCCAGCAGCCATGGACAGGGTTCCGGAAACACCATATATTTT.

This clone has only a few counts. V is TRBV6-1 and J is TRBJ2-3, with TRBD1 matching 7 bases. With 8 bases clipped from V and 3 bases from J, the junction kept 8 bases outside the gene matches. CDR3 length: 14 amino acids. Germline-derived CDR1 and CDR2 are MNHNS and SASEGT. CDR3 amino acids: CASLKGQRTDTQYF. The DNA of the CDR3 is TGTGCCAGCTTAAAGGGACAGCGAACAGATACGCAGTATTTT.

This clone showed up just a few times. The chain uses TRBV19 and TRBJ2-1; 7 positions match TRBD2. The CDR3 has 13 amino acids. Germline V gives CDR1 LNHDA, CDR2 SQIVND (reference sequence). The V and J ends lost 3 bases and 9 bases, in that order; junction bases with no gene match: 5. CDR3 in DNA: TGTGCCAGTAGTATTAGGGCGGGAGTTGAGCAGTTCTTC. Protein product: CASSIRAGVEQFF.

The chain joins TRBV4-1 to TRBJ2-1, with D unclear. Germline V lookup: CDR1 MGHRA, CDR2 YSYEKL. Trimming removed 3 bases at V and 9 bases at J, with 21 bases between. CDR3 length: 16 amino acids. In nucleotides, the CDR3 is TGCGCCAGCAGCCACGTGTTTACTCCCAGGAATGGTGAGCAGTTCTTC. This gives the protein CASSHVFTPRNGEQFF.

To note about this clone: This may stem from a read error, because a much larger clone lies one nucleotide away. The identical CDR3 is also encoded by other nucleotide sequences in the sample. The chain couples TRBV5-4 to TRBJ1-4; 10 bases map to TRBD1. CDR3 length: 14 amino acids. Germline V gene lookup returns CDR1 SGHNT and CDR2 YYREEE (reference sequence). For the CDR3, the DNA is TGTGCCAGCAGCGCCGGGACAGGGGATGAAAAACTGTTTTTC. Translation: CASSAGTGDEKLFF.

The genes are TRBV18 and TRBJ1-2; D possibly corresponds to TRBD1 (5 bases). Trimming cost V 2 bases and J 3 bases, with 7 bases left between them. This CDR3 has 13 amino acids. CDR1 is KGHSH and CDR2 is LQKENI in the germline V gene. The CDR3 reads CASSPGDHYGYTF. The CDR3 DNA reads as TGTGCCAGCTCACCAGGGGACCACTATGGCTACACCTTC. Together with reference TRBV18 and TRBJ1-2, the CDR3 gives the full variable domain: NAGVMQNPRHLVRRRGQEARLRCSPMKGHSHVYWYRQLPEEGLKFMVYLQKENIIDESGMPKERFSAEFPKEGPSILRIQQVVRGDSAAYFCASSPGDHYGYTFGSGTRLTVV.

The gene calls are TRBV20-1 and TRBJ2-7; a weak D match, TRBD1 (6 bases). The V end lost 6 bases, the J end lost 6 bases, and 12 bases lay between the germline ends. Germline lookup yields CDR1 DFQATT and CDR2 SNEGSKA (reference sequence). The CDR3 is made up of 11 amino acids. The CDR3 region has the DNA TGCAGTGCCAGGGGAAGGTTCGAGCAGTACTTC. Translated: CSARGRFEQYF.

The CDR3, as DNA: TGTGCCAGCAGCGCCGACAGGGCCTCTGGAAACACCATATATTTT. Protein product: CASSADRASGNTIYF. V gene TRBV7-7 combines with J gene TRBJ1-3; 7 bases fit TRBD1. Germline trimming cut 5 bases from V and 0 bases from J; bases unmatched to any gene: 4. Germline V gene lookup returns CDR1 SSHAT and CDR2 FNYEAQ (reference sequence). This CDR3 spans 15 amino acids.

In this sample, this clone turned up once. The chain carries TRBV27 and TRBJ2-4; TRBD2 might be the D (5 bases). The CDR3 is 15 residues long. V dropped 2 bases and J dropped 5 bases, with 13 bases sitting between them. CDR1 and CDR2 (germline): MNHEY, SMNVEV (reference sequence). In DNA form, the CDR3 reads TGTGCCAGCAGTTTACAACCCGGGAAAGAAAACATTCAGTACTTC. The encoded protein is CASSLQPGKENIQYF.

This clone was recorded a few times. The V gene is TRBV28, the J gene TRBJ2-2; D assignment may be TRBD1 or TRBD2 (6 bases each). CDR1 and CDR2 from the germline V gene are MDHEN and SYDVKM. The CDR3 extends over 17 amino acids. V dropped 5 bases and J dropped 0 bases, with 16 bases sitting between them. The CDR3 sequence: CASSLSGGGPNTGELFF. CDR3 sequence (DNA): TGTGCCAGCAGTCTCTCCGGGGGCGGCCCGAACACCGGGGAGCTGTTTTTT.

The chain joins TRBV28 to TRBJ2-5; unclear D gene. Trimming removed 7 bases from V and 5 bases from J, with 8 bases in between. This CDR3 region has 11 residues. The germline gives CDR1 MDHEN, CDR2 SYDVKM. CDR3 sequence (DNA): TGTGCCAGCAAAACGGTGGAGACCCAGTACTTC. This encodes CASKTVETQYF.

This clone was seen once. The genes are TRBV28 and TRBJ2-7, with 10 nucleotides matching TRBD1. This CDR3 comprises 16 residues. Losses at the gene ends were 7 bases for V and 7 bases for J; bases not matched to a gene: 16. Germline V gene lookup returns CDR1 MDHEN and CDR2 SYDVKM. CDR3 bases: TGTGCCAGCACCTCAGGGCGGGACAGGGGTAGAGGAGAGCAGTACTTC. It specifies CASTSGRDRGRGEQYF. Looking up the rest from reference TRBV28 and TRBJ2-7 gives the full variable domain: DVKVTQSSRYLVKRTGEKVFLECVQDMDHENMFWYRQDPGLGLRLIYFSYDVKMKEKGDIPEGYSVSREKKERFSLILESASTNQTSMYLCASTSGRDRGRGEQYFGPGTRLTVT.